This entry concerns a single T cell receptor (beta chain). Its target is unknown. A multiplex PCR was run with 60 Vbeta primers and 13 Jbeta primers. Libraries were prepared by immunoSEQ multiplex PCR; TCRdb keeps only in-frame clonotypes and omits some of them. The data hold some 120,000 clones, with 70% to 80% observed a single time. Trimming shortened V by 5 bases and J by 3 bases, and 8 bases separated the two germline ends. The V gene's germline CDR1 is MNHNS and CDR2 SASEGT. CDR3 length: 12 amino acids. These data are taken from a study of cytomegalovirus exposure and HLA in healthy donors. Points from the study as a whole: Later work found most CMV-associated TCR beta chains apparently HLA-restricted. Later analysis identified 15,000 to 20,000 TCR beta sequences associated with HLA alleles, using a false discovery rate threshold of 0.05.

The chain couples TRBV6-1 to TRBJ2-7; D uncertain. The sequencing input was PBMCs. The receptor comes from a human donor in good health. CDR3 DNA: TGTGCCAGCAGTTCCCTACTCTACGAGCAGTACTTC. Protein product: CASSSLLYEQYF.